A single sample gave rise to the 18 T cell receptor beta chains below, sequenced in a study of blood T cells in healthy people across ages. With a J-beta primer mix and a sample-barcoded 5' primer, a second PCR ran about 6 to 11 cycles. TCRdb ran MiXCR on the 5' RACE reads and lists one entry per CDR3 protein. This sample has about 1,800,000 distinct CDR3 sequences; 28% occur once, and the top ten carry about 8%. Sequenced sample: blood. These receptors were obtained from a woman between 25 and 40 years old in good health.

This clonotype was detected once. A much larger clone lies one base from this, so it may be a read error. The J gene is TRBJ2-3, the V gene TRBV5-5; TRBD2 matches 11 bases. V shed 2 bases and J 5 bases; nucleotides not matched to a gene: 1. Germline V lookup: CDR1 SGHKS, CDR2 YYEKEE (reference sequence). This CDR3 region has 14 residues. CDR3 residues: CASSFTSGGDTQYF. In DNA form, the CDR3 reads TGTGCCAGCAGCTTTACTAGCGGGGGAGATACGCAGTATTTT.

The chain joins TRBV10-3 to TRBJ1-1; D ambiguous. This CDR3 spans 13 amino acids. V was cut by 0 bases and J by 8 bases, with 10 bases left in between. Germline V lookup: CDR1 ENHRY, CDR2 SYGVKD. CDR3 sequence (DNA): TGTGCCATCAGTGAGTCGTCGGGGTCCGAAGCTTTCTTT. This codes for CAISESSGSEAFF.

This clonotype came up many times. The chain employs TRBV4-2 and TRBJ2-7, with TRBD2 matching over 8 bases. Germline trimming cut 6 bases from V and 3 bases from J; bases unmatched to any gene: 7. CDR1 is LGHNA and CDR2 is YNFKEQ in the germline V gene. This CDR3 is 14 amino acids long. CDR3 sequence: CASSSRGGRYEQYF. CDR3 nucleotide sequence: TGTGCCAGCAGTTCTCGCGGGGGGCGCTACGAGCAGTACTTC.

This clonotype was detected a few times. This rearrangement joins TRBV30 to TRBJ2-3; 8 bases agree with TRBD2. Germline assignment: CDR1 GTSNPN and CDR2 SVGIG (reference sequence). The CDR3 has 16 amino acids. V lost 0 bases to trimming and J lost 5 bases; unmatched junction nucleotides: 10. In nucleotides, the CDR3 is TGTGCCTGGAGTGTACTCTTTAGCGGGGTTGAAGATACGCAGTATTTT. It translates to CAWSVLFSGVEDTQYF. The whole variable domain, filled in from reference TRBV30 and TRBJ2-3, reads SQTIHQWPATLVQPVGSPLSLECTVEGTSNPNLYWYRQAAGRGLQLLFYSVGIGQISSEVPQNLSASRPQDRQFILSSKKLLLSDSGFYLCAWSVLFSGVEDTQYFGPGTRLTVL.

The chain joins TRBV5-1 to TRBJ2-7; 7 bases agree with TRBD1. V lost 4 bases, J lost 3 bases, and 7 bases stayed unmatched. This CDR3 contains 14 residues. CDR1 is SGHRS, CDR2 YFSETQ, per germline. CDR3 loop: CASSTGTAIYEQYF. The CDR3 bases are TGCGCCAGCAGCACCGGGACAGCCATCTACGAGCAGTACTTC.

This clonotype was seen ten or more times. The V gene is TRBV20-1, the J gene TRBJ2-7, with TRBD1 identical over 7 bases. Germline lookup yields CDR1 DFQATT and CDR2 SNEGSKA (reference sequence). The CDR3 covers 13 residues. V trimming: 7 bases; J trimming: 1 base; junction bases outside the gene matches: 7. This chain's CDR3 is CSGRTGSSYEQYF. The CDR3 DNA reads TGCAGTGGTAGGACAGGAAGTTCCTACGAGCAGTACTTC.

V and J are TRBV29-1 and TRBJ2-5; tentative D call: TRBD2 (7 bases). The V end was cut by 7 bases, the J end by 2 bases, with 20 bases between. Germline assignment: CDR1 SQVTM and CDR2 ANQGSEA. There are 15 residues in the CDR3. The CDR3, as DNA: TGCAGCGCGGAATATTCCGGGGGGCTACAAGAGACCCAGTACTTC. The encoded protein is CSAEYSGGLQETQYF.

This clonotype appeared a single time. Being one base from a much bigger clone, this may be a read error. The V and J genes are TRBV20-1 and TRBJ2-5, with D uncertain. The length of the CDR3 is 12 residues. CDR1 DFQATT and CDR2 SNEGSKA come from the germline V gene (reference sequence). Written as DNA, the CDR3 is TGCAGGGCTAGATGGCGGCAAGAGACCCAGTACTTC. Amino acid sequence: CRARWRQETQYF.

The CDR3 bases are TGTGCCAGCAGCAAGGCCGCCCAGGGAGAGAGGTACGAGCAGTACTTC. Amino acids: CASSKAAQGERYEQYF. The gene calls are TRBV21-1 and TRBJ2-7; the table's D call of TRBD1 was not tested on the DNA. TRBV21-1 is an annotated pseudogene. The CDR3 is made up of 16 amino acids.

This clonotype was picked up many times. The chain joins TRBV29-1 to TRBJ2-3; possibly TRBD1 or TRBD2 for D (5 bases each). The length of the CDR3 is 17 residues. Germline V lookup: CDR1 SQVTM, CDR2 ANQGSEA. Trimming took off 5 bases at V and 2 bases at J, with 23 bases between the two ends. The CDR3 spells CSVSRTTGTALTDTQYF. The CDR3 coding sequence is TGCAGCGTTTCCCGAACAACCGGGACCGCCCTCACAGATACGCAGTATTTT.

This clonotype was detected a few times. The CDR3 sequence is CASRQDPRELFF. CDR3 nucleotide sequence: TGTGCCAGCAGGCAAGACCCCCGGGAGCTGTTTTTT. The chain has TRBV12-3 or TRBV12-4 and TRBJ2-2; no reliable D call. The CDR3 loop spans 12 amino acids. V was pared by 6 bases and J by 9 bases, with 11 bases between.

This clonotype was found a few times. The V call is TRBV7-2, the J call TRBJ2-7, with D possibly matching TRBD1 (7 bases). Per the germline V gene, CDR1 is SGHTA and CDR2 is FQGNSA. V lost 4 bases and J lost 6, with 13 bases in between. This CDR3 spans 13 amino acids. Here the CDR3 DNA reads TGTGCCAGCAGCTCAGGGGGGAAGGCCGAGCAGTACTTC. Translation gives CASSSGGKAEQYF.

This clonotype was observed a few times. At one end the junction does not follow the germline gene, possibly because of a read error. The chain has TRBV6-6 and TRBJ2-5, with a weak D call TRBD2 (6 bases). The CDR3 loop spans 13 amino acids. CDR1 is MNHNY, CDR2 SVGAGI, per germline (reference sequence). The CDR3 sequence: CASAPLGGETRYF. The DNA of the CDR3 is TGTGCCAGCGCTCCTTTAGGAGGGGAGACCCGGTACTTC.

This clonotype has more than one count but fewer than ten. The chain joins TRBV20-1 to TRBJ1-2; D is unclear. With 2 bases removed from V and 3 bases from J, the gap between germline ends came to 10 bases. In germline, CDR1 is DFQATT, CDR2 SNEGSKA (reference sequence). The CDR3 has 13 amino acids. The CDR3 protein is CSARRPGDYGYTF. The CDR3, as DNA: TGCAGTGCTAGAAGACCCGGGGACTATGGCTACACCTTC.

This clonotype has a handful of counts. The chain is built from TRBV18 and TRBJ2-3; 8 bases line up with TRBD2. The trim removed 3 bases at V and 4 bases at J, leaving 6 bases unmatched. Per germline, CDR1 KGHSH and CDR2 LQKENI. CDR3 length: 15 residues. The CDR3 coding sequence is TGTGCCAGCTCACCTAGCGGGATCACCTCAGATACGCAGTATTTT. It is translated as CASSPSGITSDTQYF.

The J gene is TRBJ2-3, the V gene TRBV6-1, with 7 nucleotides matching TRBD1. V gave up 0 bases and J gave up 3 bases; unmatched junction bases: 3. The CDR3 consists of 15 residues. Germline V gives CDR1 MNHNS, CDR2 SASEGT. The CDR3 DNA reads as TGTGCCAGCAGTGAAGCAGGGGGCGTAACAGATACGCAGTATTTT. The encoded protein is CASSEAGGVTDTQYF.

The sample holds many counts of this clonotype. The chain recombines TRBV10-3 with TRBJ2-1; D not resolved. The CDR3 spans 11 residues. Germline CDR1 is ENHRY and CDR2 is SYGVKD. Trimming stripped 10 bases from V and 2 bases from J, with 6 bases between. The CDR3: CATGPYNEQFF. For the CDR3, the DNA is TGTGCCACCGGCCCCTACAATGAGCAGTTCTTC.

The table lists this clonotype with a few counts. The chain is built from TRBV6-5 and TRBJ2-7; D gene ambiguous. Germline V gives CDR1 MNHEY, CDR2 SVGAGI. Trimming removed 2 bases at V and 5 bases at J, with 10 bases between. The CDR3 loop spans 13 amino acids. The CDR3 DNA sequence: TGTGCCAGCAGTTACGTCAGGTTGCACGAGCAGTACTTC. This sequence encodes CASSYVRLHEQYF.